Listed below are T cell receptor beta chains from one sample, sequenced in a study of blood T cell repertoires in COVID-19. Clones were read by immunoSEQ multiplex PCR, and TCRdb kept only the in-frame ones, dropping some. The data show 120,000 to 150,000 clones, approximately 87% seen once. Sequencing was performed on peripheral blood. The receptor source for this set is a woman aged 45-60 years with active or convalescent COVID-19. Both conserved end residues are part of each CDR3. D genes are given only for firm matches. Clone size appears in some rows only: once, few, many, or a class for an expanded clone.

D gene | J gene | clone size | V gene | CDR3 DNA | CDR3 protein
. | TRBJ2-5 | . | TRBV6-5 | TGTGCCAGCAGTAGTGGGGACAAACCGGGGGAGACCCAGTACTTC | CASSSGDKPGETQYF
TRBD1 | TRBJ1-2 | . | TRBV4-3 | TGCGCCAGTTCGGGACAGGGAAACTATGGCTACACCTTC | CASSGQGNYGYTF
TRBD1 | TRBJ2-7 | . | TRBV27 | TGTGCCAGCAGTTTATCCGGGACAGCATCCTACGAGCAGTACTTC | CASSLSGTASYEQYF
. | TRBJ1-5 | once | TRBV2 | TGTGCCAGCAGTGAATCGGGGGTGGCTAAGCATTTT | CASSESGVAKHF
. | TRBJ1-1 | . | TRBV2 | TGTGCCAGCCGCGACAGGAACACTGAAGCTTTCTTT | CASRDRNTEAFF
TRBD2 | TRBJ2-1 | . | TRBV7-9 | TGTGCCAGCACCCTAGCTTTTCGGGAGGGTCTGGGTGAGCAGTTCTTC | CASTLAFREGLGEQFF
. | TRBJ2-7 | . | TRBV20-1 | TGCAGTGCTAGTGGAGACAGGGAGGCCGAGCAGTACTTC | CSASGDREAEQYF
. | TRBJ2-1 | . | TRBV24-1 | TGTGCCACCAGTGAAGGATTAGCGAGCTCCTACAATGAGCAGTTCTTC | CATSEGLASSYNEQFF
. | TRBJ2-3 | . | TRBV28 | TGTGCCAGCAGTTTTCGAGATACGCAGTATTTT | CASSFRDTQYF
. | TRBJ2-5 | . | TRBV5-1 | TGCGCCAGCAGCTTGGATCCACACAACCAAGAGACCCAGTACTTC | CASSLDPHNQETQYF
. | TRBJ1-2 | . | TRBV7-9 | TGTGCCAGCAGCCTAGAGGGGTTCGATGGCTACACCTTC | CASSLEGFDGYTF
TRBD1 | TRBJ1-4 | . | TRBV7-2 | TGTGCCAGCAGCCCTGGACAGGCCCCTAATGAAAAACTGTTTTTT | CASSPGQAPNEKLFF
. | TRBJ2-3 | . | TRBV21-1 | TGTGCCAGCAGTCCCGGGACTAGCGGCTACACAGATACGCAGTATTTT | CASSPGTSGYTDTQYF
. | TRBJ1-5 | . | TRBV28 | TGTGCCAGCAGAAATACAGGGTTGAGCAATCAGCCCCAGCATTTT | CASRNTGLSNQPQHF
TRBD2 | TRBJ2-1 | once | TRBV27 | TGTGCCAGCAGTTTATATGGCGGGAGCTCCTACAATGAGCAGTTCTTC | CASSLYGGSSYNEQFF
TRBD1 | TRBJ2-2 | . | TRBV6-5 | TGTGCCAGCAGTTCCGGACAGGGAACCGGGGAGCTGTTTTTT | CASSSGQGTGELFF
TRBD1 | TRBJ1-1 | . | TRBV6-5 | TGTGCCAGCAGCCGGACAGGGACGAACACTGAAGCTTTCTTT | CASSRTGTNTEAFF
. | TRBJ1-5 | . | TRBV15 | TGTGCCACCAGCAGACACAGGGAATTCAATCAGCCCCAGCATTTT | CATSRHREFNQPQHF